This T cell receptor (beta chain) was identified in a study of blood T cells in healthy people across ages. This clonotype occurred a few times. Sample-barcoded 5' priming and a J-beta primer mix drove a second PCR of about 6 to 11 cycles. TCRdb independently ran MiXCR on the 5' RACE reads; one entry per CDR3 protein. The sample yields hundreds of thousands of distinct CDR3 sequences, roughly three fifths seen once. This CDR3 is 16 amino acids long. V was clipped by 5 bases and J by 2 bases, with 19 bases between them. Looked up from germline, CDR1 is ENHRY and CDR2 is SYGVKD. The chain uses TRBV10-3 and TRBJ2-7; D may be TRBD1 (6 bases). Specimen: blood. The TCR sequence derives from a middle-aged man in good health. This chain's CDR3 is CAISPAPQGSPYEQYF. Here the CDR3 DNA reads TGTGCCATCAGTCCCGCCCCACAGGGAAGTCCCTACGAGCAGTACTTC.